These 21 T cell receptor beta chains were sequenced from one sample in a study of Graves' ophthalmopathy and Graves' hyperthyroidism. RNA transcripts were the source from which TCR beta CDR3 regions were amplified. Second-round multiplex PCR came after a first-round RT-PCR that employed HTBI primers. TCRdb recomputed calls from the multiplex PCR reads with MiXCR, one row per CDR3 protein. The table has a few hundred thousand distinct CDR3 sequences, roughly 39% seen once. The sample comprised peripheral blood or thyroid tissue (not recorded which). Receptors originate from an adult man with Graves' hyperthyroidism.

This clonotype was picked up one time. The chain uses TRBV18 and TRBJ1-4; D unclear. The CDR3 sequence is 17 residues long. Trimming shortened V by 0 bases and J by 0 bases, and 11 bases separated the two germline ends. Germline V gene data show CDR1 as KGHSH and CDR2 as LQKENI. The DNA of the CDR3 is TGTGCCAGCTCACCACCCGGTGCAGTCCCAACTAATGAAAAACTGTTTTTT. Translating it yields CASSPPGAVPTNEKLFF.

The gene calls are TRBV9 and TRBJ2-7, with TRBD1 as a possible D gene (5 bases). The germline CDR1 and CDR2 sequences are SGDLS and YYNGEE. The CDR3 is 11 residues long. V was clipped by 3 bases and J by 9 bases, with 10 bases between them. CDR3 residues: CASSAGKRQYF. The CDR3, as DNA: TGTGCCAGCAGCGCAGGGAAGCGGCAGTACTTC.

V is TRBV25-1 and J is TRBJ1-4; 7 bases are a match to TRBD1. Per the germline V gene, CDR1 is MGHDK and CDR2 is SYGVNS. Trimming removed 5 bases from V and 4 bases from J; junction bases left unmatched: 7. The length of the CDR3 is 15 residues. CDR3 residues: CASSSQGNLNEKLFF. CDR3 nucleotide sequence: TGTGCCAGCAGTTCACAGGGGAATCTTAATGAAAAACTGTTTTTT.

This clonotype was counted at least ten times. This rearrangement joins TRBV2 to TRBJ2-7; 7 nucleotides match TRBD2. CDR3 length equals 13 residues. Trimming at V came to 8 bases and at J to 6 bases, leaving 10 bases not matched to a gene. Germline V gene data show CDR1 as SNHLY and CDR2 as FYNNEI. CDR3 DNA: TGTGCCAGCGCGGGACTACGCCCTGGCGAGCAGTACTTC. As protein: CASAGLRPGEQYF.

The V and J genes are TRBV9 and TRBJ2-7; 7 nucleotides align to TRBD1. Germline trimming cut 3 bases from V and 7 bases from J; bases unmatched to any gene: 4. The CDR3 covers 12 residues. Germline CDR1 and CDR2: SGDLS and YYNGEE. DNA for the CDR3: TGTGCCAGCAGCGCAAGGACAGGAGAGCAGTACTTC. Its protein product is CASSARTGEQYF.

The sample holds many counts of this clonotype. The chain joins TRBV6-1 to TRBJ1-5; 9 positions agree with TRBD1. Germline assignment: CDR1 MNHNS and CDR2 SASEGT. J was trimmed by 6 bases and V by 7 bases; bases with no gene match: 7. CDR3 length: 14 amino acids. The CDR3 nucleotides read TGTGCCAGCACCGGGGGACAGGGAGGTCAGCCCCAGCATTTT. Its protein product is CASTGGQGGQPQHF.

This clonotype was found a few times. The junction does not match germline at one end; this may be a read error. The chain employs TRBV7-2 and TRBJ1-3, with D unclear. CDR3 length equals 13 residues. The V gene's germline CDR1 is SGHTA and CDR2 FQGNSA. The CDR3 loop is CASSFISGNTVYF. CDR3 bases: TGTGCCAGCAGCTTTATCTCTGGAAACACCGTATATTTT.

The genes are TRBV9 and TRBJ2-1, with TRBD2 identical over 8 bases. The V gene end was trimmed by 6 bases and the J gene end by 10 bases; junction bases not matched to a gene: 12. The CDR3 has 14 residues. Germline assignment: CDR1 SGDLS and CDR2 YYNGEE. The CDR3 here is CASTRGLARAEQFF. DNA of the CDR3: TGTGCCAGCACCCGCGGACTAGCCCGCGCCGAGCAGTTCTTC.

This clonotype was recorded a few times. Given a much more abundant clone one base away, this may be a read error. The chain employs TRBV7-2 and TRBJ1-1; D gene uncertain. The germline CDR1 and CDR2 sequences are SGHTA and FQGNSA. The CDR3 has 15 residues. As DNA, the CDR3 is TGTGCCAGCAGCTTCCCCCTTCCAATGAACACTGAAGCTTCCTTT. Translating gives CASSFPLPMNTEASF. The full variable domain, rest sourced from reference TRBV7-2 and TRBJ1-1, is GAGVSQSPSNKVTEKGKDVELRCDPISGHTALYWYRQSLGQGLEFLIYFQGNSAPDKSGLPSDRFSAERTGGSVSTLTIQRTQQEDSAVYLCASSFPLPMNTEASFGQGTRLTVV.

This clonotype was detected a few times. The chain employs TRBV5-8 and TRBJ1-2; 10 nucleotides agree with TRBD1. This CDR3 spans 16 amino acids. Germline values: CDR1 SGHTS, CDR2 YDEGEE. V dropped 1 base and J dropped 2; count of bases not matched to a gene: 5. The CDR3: CASSLKGTGANYGYTF. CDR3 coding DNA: TGTGCCAGCAGCTTGAAGGGGACAGGGGCGAACTATGGCTACACCTTC. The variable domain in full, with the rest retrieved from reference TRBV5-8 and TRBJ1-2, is EAGVTQSPTHLIKTRGQQATLRCSPISGHTSVYWYQQALGLGLQFLLWYDEGEERNRGNFPPRFSGRQFPNYSSELNVNALELEDSALYLCASSLKGTGANYGYTFGSGTRLTVV.

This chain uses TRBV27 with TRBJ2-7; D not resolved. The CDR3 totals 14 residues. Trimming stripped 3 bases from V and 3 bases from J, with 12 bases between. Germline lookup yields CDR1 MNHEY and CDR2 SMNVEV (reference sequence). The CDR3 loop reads CASSFGRKRYEQYF. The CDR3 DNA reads TGTGCCAGCAGTTTCGGGCGGAAGCGCTACGAGCAGTACTTC.

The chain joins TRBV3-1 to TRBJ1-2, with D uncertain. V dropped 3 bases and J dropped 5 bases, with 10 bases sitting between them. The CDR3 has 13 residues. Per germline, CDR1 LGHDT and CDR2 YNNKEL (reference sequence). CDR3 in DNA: TGTGCCAGCAGCCATCGAACGGAATATGGCTACACCTTC. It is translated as CASSHRTEYGYTF.

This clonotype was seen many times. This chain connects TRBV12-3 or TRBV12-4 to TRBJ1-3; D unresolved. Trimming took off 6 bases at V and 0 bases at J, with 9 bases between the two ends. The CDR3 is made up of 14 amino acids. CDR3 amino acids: CASSRSFSGNTIYF. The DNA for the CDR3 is TGTGCCAGCAGCAGGAGCTTCTCTGGAAACACCATATATTTT.

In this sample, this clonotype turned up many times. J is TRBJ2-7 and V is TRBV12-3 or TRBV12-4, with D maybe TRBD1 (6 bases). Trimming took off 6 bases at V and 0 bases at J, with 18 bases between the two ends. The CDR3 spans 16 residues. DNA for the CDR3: TGTGCCAGCAGCCCCCAGGGGCAGGCTAGCTCCTACGAGCAGTACTTC. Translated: CASSPQGQASSYEQYF.

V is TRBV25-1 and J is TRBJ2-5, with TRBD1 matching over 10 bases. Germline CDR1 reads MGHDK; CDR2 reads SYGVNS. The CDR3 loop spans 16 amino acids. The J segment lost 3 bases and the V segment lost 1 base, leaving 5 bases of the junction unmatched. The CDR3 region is CASSESKGTGEETQYF. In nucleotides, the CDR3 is TGTGCCAGCAGTGAATCAAAGGGGACAGGGGAAGAGACCCAGTACTTC.

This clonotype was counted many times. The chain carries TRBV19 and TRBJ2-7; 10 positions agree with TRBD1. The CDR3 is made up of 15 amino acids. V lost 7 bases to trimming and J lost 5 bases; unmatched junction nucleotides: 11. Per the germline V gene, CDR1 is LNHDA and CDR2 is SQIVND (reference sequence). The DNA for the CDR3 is TGTGCCAGTACTATCTCGGGACAGGGGAACCACGAGCAGTACTTC. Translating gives CASTISGQGNHEQYF.

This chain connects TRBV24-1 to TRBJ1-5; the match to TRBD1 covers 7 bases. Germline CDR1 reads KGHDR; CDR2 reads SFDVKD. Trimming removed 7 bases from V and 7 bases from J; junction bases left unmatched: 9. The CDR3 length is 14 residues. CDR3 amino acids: CATRDRVRRQPQHF. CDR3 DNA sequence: TGTGCCACCAGAGACAGGGTGCGGAGGCAGCCCCAGCATTTT.

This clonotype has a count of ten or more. The CDR3 sequence: CASSLPGNNYGYTF. The CDR3 DNA reads TGTGCCAGCAGTCTGCCAGGAAACAACTATGGCTACACCTTC. The chain recombines TRBV12-3 or TRBV12-4 with TRBJ1-2, with D uncertain. The CDR3 is 14 residues long. The V end lost 5 bases, the J end lost 2 bases, and 12 bases lay between the germline ends.

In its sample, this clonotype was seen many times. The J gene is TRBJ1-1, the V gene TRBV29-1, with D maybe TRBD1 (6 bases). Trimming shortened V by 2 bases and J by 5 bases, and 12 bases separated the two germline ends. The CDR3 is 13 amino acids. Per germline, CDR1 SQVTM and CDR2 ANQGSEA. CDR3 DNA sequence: TGCAGCGTTGAATCGGGCACAGGGACTGAAGCTTTCTTT. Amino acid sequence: CSVESGTGTEAFF.

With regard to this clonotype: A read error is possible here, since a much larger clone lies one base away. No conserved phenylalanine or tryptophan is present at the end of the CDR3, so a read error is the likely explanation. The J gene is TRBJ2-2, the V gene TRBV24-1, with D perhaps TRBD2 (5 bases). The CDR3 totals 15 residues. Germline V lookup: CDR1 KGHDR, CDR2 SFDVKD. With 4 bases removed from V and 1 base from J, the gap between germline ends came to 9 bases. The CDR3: CATSEAGLNTGELFS. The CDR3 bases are TGTGCCACCAGTGAGGCTGGACTGAACACCGGGGAGCTGTTTTCT.

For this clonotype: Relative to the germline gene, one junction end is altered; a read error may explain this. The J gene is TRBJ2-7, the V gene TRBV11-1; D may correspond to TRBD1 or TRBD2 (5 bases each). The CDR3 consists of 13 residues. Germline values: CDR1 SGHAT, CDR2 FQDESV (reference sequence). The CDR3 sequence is CASSRDLSYELYF. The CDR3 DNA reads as TGTGCCAGCAGCCGGGACCTCTCCTACGAGCTGTACTTC.